One and the same sample provided the 17 T cell receptor beta chains below, sequenced in a study of T cell responses to AZD1222 COVID-19 vaccine. Profiled with immunoSEQ multiplex PCR; TCRdb holds only in-frame clones, not every one. The profile shows 75,000 to 100,000 clones, roughly 89% of them singletons. This sample comprised peripheral blood, obtained on day 0 of AZD1222 vaccination. The receptors here all came from an adult in good health.

This chain links TRBV2 with TRBJ2-1, with TRBD1 identical over 11 bases. V trimming: 4 bases; J trimming: 5 bases; junction bases outside the gene matches: 1. Germline lookup yields CDR1 SNHLY and CDR2 FYNNEI. CDR3 length: 14 amino acids. The CDR3: CASSGTGGNNEQFF. In DNA, the CDR3 is TGTGCCAGCAGTGGGACAGGGGGCAACAATGAGCAGTTCTTC.

As regards this clone: Sequence at one end of the junction differs from germline and may be a read error. This chain connects TRBV12-3 or TRBV12-4 to TRBJ1-1; no clear D gene. The CDR3 length is 9 residues. The CDR3 nucleotides read TGTGCCAGCGGAACGACGAATAATTTT. The encoded protein is CASGTTNNF.

The genes are TRBV19 and TRBJ1-4; TRBD1 might be the D (6 bases). The V gene lost 3 bases and the J gene lost 14 bases, with 19 bases spanning the gap. Germline V lookup: CDR1 LNHDA, CDR2 SQIVND (reference sequence). The length of the CDR3 is 14 residues. For the CDR3, the DNA is TGTGCCAGTAGTATTGGGGAGGGGGAGGTCGGCCTGTTTTTT. Protein sequence: CASSIGEGEVGLFF.

The chain employs TRBV5-1 and TRBJ2-7, with 7 bases fitting TRBD1. Germline V gene data show CDR1 as SGHRS and CDR2 as YFSETQ. The CDR3 spans 14 residues. Losses at the gene ends were 2 bases for V and 3 bases for J; bases not matched to a gene: 5. The CDR3 region has the DNA TGCGCCAGCAGCTTCCGGGACAGAAACTACGAGCAGTACTTC. This codes for CASSFRDRNYEQYF.

The rearrangement links TRBV5-4 to TRBJ2-7; 8 bases are shared with TRBD1. Per the germline V gene, CDR1 is SGHNT and CDR2 is YYREEE (reference sequence). This CDR3 spans 14 amino acids. Trimming cost V 4 bases and J 3 bases; bases outside gene matches: 6. In DNA form, the CDR3 reads TGTGCCAGCAGCCCCCGGGACAGGCTCTACGAGCAGTACTTC. Its protein product is CASSPRDRLYEQYF. Drawing the rest from reference TRBV5-4 and TRBJ2-7, the complete variable domain is ETGVTQSPTHLIKTRGQQVTLRCSSQSGHNTVSWYQQALGQGPQFIFQYYREEENGRGNFPPRFSGLQFPNYSSELNVNALELDDSALYLCASSPRDRLYEQYFGPGTRLTVT.

The chain joins TRBV5-4 to TRBJ2-5; a possible D gene is TRBD1 (5 bases). The CDR3 consists of 12 residues. The V end lost 4 bases, the J end lost 9 bases, and 13 bases lay between the germline ends. Germline V lookup: CDR1 SGHNT, CDR2 YYREEE (reference sequence). The CDR3 protein is CASSDARDPQYF. As DNA, the CDR3 is TGTGCCAGCAGCGACGCCAGGGATCCCCAGTACTTC. The full variable domain, rest sourced from reference TRBV5-4 and TRBJ2-5, is ETGVTQSPTHLIKTRGQQVTLRCSSQSGHNTVSWYQQALGQGPQFIFQYYREEENGRGNFPPRFSGLQFPNYSSELNVNALELDDSALYLCASSDARDPQYFGPGTRLLVL.

The V gene is TRBV6-5, the J gene TRBJ1-5; weak D call: TRBD1 (6 bases). The CDR3 is 15 amino acids. With 6 bases removed from V and 0 bases from J, the gap between germline ends came to 12 bases. Per the germline V gene, CDR1 is MNHEY and CDR2 is SVGAGI. CDR3 amino acids: CASRNGQYSNQPQHF. The CDR3 DNA reads as TGTGCCAGCAGGAATGGACAGTATAGCAATCAGCCCCAGCATTTT.

The rearrangement links TRBV9 to TRBJ1-1; the match to TRBD1 covers 8 bases. CDR1 and CDR2 (germline): SGDLS, YYNGEE. Trimming removed 1 base from V and 4 bases from J; junction bases left unmatched: 3. The length of the CDR3 is 14 residues. DNA for the CDR3: TGTGCCAGCAGCGTAATAACAGGGGGCACTGAAGCTTTCTTT. It codes for CASSVITGGTEAFF.

The genes are TRBV16 and TRBJ1-5; D uncertain. V gave up 2 bases and J gave up 6 bases, with 5 bases separating them. The V gene's germline CDR1 is KGHSY and CDR2 FQNENV. The CDR3 has 12 amino acids. The DNA of the CDR3 is TGTGCCAGCAGCCAAGGTATTCAGCCCCAGCATTTT. Protein: CASSQGIQPQHF.

The sample holds many counts of this clone. This chain joins TRBV7-2 and TRBJ1-3; D unclear. The CDR3 contains 16 residues. Germline V lookup: CDR1 SGHTA, CDR2 FQGNSA. Trimming cost V 2 bases and J 0 bases, with 11 bases left between them. The CDR3 sequence: CASSLKGPDSGNTIYF. The CDR3, as DNA: TGTGCCAGCAGCTTAAAAGGCCCTGACTCTGGAAACACCATATATTTT.

The genes are TRBV4-3 and TRBJ2-5; 8 bases align to TRBD2. Germline V lookup: CDR1 LGHNA, CDR2 YSLEER. V gave up 3 bases and J gave up 5 bases; unmatched junction bases: 8. This CDR3 spans 15 amino acids. CDR3 sequence reads: CASSHNGGARETQYF. In DNA form, the CDR3 reads TGCGCCAGCAGCCACAACGGGGGGGCGCGGGAGACCCAGTACTTC.

The V gene is TRBV6-5, the J gene TRBJ1-2; 11 nucleotides align to TRBD1. V shed 8 bases and J 3 bases; nucleotides not matched to a gene: 5. The CDR3 runs 14 residues. Germline CDR1 MNHEY, CDR2 SVGAGI. The CDR3 region is CASGQGARDYGYTF. Written as DNA, the CDR3 is TGTGCCAGCGGACAGGGGGCGCGGGACTATGGCTACACCTTC.

The chain joins TRBV24-1 to TRBJ2-1, with TRBD2 identical over 9 bases. The CDR3 consists of 16 residues. V was pared by 4 bases and J by 5 bases, with 8 bases of the junction left unmatched. CDR1 KGHDR and CDR2 SFDVKD come from the germline V gene. The CDR3 nucleotides read TGTGCCACCAGTGAAGTACTGCGGGAGGGTAACAATGAGCAGTTCTTC. Its protein is CATSEVLREGNNEQFF.

The chain combines TRBV19 with TRBJ2-1; the D gene is possibly TRBD1 (5 bases). This CDR3 spans 14 amino acids. V was cut by 5 bases and J by 2 bases, with 10 bases left in between. Germline V gene lookup returns CDR1 LNHDA and CDR2 SQIVND (reference sequence). CDR3 coding DNA: TGTGCCAGTAGTCGTCTGGGGCCCTACAATGAGCAGTTCTTC. Translated: CASSRLGPYNEQFF. The entire variable domain, with the rest obtained from reference TRBV19 and TRBJ2-1, is as follows: DGGITQSPKYLFRKEGQNVTLSCEQNLNHDAMYWYRQDPGQGLRLIYYSQIVNDFQKGDIAEGYSVSREKKESFPLTVTSAQKNPTAFYLCASSRLGPYNEQFFGPGTRLTVL.

The rearrangement uses TRBV5-1 and TRBJ1-1; perhaps TRBD1 as D (5 bases). Germline lookup yields CDR1 SGHRS and CDR2 YFSETQ. The CDR3 length is 16 residues. Trimming removed 2 bases from V and 2 bases from J, with 16 bases in between. The chain's CDR3 is CASSFSGTSGNTEAFF. The CDR3 DNA reads as TGCGCCAGCAGCTTTTCAGGGACCTCGGGAAACACTGAAGCTTTCTTT.

In this sample, this clone turned up once. The chain combines TRBV7-9 with TRBJ1-1; D remains unclear. CDR3 length: 15 residues. The germline V gene encodes CDR1 SEHNR and CDR2 FQNEAQ (reference sequence). V was clipped by 1 base and J by 4 bases, with 13 bases between them. The chain's CDR3 is CASSLESGGSTEAFF. The CDR3 bases are TGTGCCAGCAGCTTAGAGTCCGGCGGAAGCACTGAAGCTTTCTTT. The complete variable domain, with remaining parts taken from reference TRBV7-9 and TRBJ1-1, reads DTGVSQNPRHKITKRGQNVTFRCDPISEHNRLYWYRQTLGQGPEFLTYFQNEAQLEKSRLLSDRFSAERPKGSFSTLEIQRTEQGDSAMYLCASSLESGGSTEAFFGQGTRLTVV.

The V and J genes are TRBV14 and TRBJ2-5; D remains ambiguous. Trimming left V 4 bases short and J 1 base short, with 7 bases between. This CDR3 has 13 residues. Germline values: CDR1 SGHDN, CDR2 FVKESK. The CDR3 protein is CASSPISQETQYF. The CDR3 nucleotides read TGTGCCAGCAGCCCCATAAGCCAAGAGACCCAGTACTTC.